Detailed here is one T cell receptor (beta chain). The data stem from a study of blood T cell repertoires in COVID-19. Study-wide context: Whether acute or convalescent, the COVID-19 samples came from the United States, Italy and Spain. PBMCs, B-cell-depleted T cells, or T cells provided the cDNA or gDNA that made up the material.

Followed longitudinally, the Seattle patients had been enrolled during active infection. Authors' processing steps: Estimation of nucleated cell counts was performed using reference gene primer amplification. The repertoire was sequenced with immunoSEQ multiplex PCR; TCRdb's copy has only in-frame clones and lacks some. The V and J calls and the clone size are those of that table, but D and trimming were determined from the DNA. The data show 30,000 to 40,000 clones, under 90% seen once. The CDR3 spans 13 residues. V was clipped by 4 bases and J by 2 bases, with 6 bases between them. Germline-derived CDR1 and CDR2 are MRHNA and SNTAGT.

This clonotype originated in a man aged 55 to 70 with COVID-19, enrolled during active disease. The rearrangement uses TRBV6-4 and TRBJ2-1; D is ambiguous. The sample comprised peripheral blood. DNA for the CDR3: TGTGCCAGCAGTGTACAGCCCTACAATGAGCAGTTCTTC. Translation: CASSVQPYNEQFF.